The 15 T cell receptor beta chains in this list originate from one sample, sequenced in a study of T cells in Graves' hyperthyroidism and ophthalmopathy (dated by TCRdb to between 2018 and 2021). Library preparation used multiplex PCR. Sequencing relied on an Illumina HiSeq 2000. Amplification of TCR beta CDR3 regions was carried out from RNA transcripts. For the first round of RT-PCR on the TCR CDR3, the HTBI primer set was used together with the Qiagen OneStep RT-PCR kit. TCRdb applied fastp at Q25 and MiXCR to the public reads, then kept only in-frame beta chains. A single entry per CDR3 protein holds the most common genes and DNA from its merged rows. In this sample the table shows more than 500,000 distinct CDR3 sequences, 15% to 20% of which occur a single time. The leading ten clones occupy approximately 30% of the sample. Sequencing input: blood. Receptors were obtained from a woman aged 25 to 45 with Graves' ophthalmopathy.

This clonotype was observed a few times. The chain recombines TRBV24-1 with TRBJ2-1; tentative D call: TRBD2 (5 bases). Germline loops: CDR1 KGHDR, CDR2 SFDVKD. The CDR3 is 15 residues long. Trimming pared 0 bases from V and 8 bases from J, leaving 13 bases between. The CDR3 loop reads CATSDLMASNDEQFF. CDR3 coding DNA: TGTGCCACCAGTGATTTGATGGCTAGCAACGATGAGCAGTTCTTC.

The V gene is TRBV11-2, the J gene TRBJ2-2, with D possibly matching TRBD2 (5 bases). CDR1 is SGHAT and CDR2 is FQNNGV in the germline V gene. The V and J ends lost 1 base and 5 bases respectively, with 14 bases between them. The CDR3 extends over 16 amino acids. The CDR3 protein is CASSLGPSGGTGELFF. CDR3 DNA: TGTGCCAGCAGCTTAGGTCCGAGCGGAGGAACCGGGGAGCTGTTTTTT.

This clonotype was seen a few times. The rearrangement uses TRBV4-1 and TRBJ2-2; D unresolved. Trimming pared 0 bases from V and 1 base from J, leaving 9 bases between. Germline V gene lookup returns CDR1 MGHRA and CDR2 YSYEKL. This CDR3 is 16 amino acids long. In nucleotides, the CDR3 is TGCGCCAGCAGCCAAGATCTTCCAGGGAACACCGGGGAGCTGTTTTTT. Its protein product is CASSQDLPGNTGELFF.

In this sample, this clonotype turned up a few times. V usage is TRBV4-3 and J usage is TRBJ2-2; D is undetermined. Trimming cost V 0 bases and J 9 bases, with 8 bases left between them. The germline V gene encodes CDR1 LGHNA and CDR2 YSLEER. This CDR3 comprises 13 residues. DNA of the CDR3: TGCGCCAGCAGCCAAGATTCACGGTGGGAGCTGTTTTTT. It yields the protein CASSQDSRWELFF.

This clonotype has just a few counts. The CDR3 DNA is TGTGCCAGCAGTTATACAGGGTCAACCTACGAGCAGTACTTC. It yields the protein CASSYTGSTYEQYF. The chain recombines TRBV6-2 or TRBV6-3 with TRBJ2-7, with D possibly being TRBD1 (6 bases). CDR1 MNHEY and CDR2 SVGEGT come from the germline V gene. CDR3 length: 14 amino acids. Trimming stripped 3 bases from V and 2 bases from J, with 11 bases between.

This clonotype was picked up many times. The chain has TRBV10-3 and TRBJ2-5; no firm D call. The ends were cut back, 11 bases at V and 1 base at J, with 8 bases in the middle. CDR1 and CDR2 (germline): ENHRY, SYGVKD. The CDR3 extends over 11 amino acids. CDR3 loop: CAASTQETQYF. The CDR3 DNA reads TGTGCCGCATCCACCCAAGAGACCCAGTACTTC.

This clonotype was detected ten times or more. The genes are TRBV4-2 and TRBJ2-1, with 9 bases aligning to TRBD2. V shed 0 bases and J 9 bases; nucleotides not matched to a gene: 9. CDR1 is LGHNA and CDR2 is YNFKEQ in the germline V gene. This CDR3 has 16 residues. The CDR3 region is CASSQEPSGTFAEQFF. The CDR3 DNA reads as TGTGCCAGCAGCCAAGAACCTAGCGGGACGTTTGCTGAGCAGTTCTTC.

This clonotype was recorded many times. CDR3 sequence reads: CSARDGAYEQYF. In DNA form, the CDR3 reads TGCAGTGCTAGAGATGGAGCCTACGAGCAGTACTTC. The chain carries TRBV20-1 and TRBJ2-7; D remains unclear. Germline V gives CDR1 DFQATT, CDR2 SNEGSKA (reference sequence). This CDR3 has 12 residues. V lost 0 bases and J lost 2, with 5 bases in between.

The chain recombines TRBV20-1 with TRBJ2-1; D call uncertain. V lost 7 bases and J 3 bases, leaving 13 bases between the germline ends. The CDR3 runs to 13 residues. Germline CDR1 DFQATT, CDR2 SNEGSKA (reference sequence). CDR3 nucleotides: TGCAGTGTCAATCGACAACTCTACAATGAGCAGTTCTTC. Protein product: CSVNRQLYNEQFF.

This clonotype was seen ten or more times. The chain has TRBV30 and TRBJ2-2; D is possibly TRBD2 (5 bases). CDR1 GTSNPN and CDR2 SVGIG come from the germline V gene (reference sequence). Trimming stripped 0 bases from V and 2 bases from J, with 13 bases between. The CDR3 runs 16 residues. DNA of the CDR3: TGTGCCTGGAGTGTTCTGGGCCTAGCTAACACCGGGGAGCTGTTTTTT. Residues: CAWSVLGLANTGELFF. The variable domain in full, with the rest retrieved from reference TRBV30 and TRBJ2-2, is SQTIHQWPATLVQPVGSPLSLECTVEGTSNPNLYWYRQAAGRGLQLLFYSVGIGQISSEVPQNLSASRPQDRQFILSSKKLLLSDSGFYLCAWSVLGLANTGELFFGEGSRLTVL.

This clonotype has at least ten counts. The chain employs TRBV30 and TRBJ1-1; 7 bases fit TRBD1. Trimming at V came to 5 bases and at J to 4 bases, leaving 10 bases not matched to a gene. This CDR3 has 14 residues. Germline lookup yields CDR1 GTSNPN and CDR2 SVGIG (reference sequence). The DNA of the CDR3 is TGTGCCTGGCGTTTTACAGGGGAGCGCACTGAAGCTTTCTTT. Translation gives CAWRFTGERTEAFF.

The chain combines TRBV20-1 with TRBJ2-7, with a possible D match to TRBD1 (6 bases). This CDR3 has 11 amino acids. Per germline, CDR1 DFQATT and CDR2 SNEGSKA (reference sequence). The CDR3 loop is CRGGSSYEQYF. CDR3 DNA sequence: TGCAGAGGGGGAAGCTCCTACGAGCAGTACTTC.

This clonotype has just a few counts. The chain links TRBV24-1 to TRBJ2-2, with 7 bases matching TRBD2. Germline loops: CDR1 KGHDR, CDR2 SFDVKD. This CDR3 spans 18 amino acids. V gave up 9 bases and J gave up 5 bases; unmatched junction bases: 20. Written as DNA, the CDR3 is TGTGCCACCGCAGTGAATGGACTAGGGTTTTCAAGGACCGGGGAGCTGTTTTTT. Its protein is CATAVNGLGFSRTGELFF.

This clonotype was seen at least ten times. The chain carries TRBV2 and TRBJ1-3, with 9 bases that match TRBD1. Germline CDR1 is SNHLY and CDR2 is FYNNEI. This CDR3 comprises 15 residues. V lost 5 bases to trimming and J lost 2 bases; unmatched junction nucleotides: 4. The CDR3 nucleotides read TGTGCCAGCAGTCCACGGACAGGGGCTGGAAACACCATATATTTT. Its protein is CASSPRTGAGNTIYF.

In this sample, this clonotype turned up many times. The CDR3: CASSQLKGLGTEAFF. The CDR3 nucleotides are TGTGCCAGCAGCCAATTAAAAGGGCTAGGGACTGAAGCTTTCTTT. The chain employs TRBV3-1 and TRBJ1-1; no clear D gene. CDR3 length: 15 amino acids. Germline loops: CDR1 LGHDT, CDR2 YNNKEL (reference sequence). V gave up 2 bases and J gave up 5 bases, with 15 bases separating them.